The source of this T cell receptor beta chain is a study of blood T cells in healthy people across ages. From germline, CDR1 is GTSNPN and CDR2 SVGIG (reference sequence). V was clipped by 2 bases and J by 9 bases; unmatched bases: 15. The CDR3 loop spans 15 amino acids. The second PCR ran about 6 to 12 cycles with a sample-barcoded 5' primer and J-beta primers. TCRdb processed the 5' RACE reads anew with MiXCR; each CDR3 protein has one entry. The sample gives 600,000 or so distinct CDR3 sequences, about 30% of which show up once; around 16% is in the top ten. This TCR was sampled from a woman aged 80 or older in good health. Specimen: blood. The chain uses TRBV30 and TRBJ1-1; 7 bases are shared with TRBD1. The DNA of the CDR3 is TGTGCCTGGAGTCCCCGGGGACAGTCTCATACGAAAGCTTTCTTT. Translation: CAWSPRGQSHTKAFF.